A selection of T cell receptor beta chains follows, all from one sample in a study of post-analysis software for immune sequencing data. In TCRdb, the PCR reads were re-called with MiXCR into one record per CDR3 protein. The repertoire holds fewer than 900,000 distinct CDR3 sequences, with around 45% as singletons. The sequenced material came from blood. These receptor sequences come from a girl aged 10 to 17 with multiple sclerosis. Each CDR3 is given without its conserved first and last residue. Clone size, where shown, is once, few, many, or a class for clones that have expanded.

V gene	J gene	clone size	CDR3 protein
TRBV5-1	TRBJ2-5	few	ASRDRGGETQY
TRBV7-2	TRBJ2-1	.	ASSADRAGEQF
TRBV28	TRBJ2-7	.	ASSLAGERYEQY
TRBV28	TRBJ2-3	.	ATCASTGPPEDTQY
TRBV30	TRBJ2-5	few	AWTSGEETQY
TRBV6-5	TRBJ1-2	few	ASSYGTGAPYGYT
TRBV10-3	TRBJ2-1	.	AISDPPDNEQF
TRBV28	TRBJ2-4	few	ASSFSQGDAKNIQY
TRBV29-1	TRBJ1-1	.	SVEPGRDTEAF
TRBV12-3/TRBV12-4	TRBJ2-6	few	ASSLVQTSGANVLT
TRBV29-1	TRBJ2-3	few	SATGLFSTDTQY
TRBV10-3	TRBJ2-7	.	AISDQGSPYEQY
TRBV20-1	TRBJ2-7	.	SASAILGLRDEQY
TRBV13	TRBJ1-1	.	ASSLGRTRAF
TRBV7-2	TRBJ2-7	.	ASSLDWTSSYEQY
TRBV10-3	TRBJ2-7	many	AIRAGTGSYEQY
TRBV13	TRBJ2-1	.	ASSSRTSGHLVNEQF
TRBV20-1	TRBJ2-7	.	SARRTGALGEGASY
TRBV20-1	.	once	SAASGGLEVNEQY
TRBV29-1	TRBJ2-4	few	SVRSTGAAKNIQY
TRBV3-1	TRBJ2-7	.	ASSQGYRSYEQY
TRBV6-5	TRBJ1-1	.	ASSRGGETEAF
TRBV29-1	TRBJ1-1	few	SVSGQEGYTEAF
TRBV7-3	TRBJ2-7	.	ASSPQGISYEQY
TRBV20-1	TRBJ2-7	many	SARGDTRQYEQY
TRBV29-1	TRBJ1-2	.	SVESGEYGYT
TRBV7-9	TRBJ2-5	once	ASSSAQGLAGGETQY
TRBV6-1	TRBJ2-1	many	ASSEGSYNEQF
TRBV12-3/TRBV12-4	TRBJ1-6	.	ANSLFREEWENSPLH
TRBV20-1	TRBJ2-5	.	SARDNRKVETQY
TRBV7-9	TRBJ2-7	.	ASSSVLYEQY
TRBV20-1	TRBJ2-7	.	SGSVGAYEQY
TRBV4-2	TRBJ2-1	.	ASSHDRQSSEQF
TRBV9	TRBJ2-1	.	ASSVELAGGSSYNEQF
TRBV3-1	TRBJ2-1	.	ASSQDWGTSYYNEQF
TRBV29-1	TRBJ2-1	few	SPTRAGVGDEQF
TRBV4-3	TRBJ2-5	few	ASSQEGASGQETQY
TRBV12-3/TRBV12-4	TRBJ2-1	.	ASRVESGQF
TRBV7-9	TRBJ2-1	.	ASSLDGAGDEQF
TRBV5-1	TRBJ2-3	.	ASRQGSADTQY
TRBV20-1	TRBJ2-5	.	RARALQETQY
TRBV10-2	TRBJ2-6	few	ASKASSYGANVRT
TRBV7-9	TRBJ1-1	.	ASSPLWGLNTEAF
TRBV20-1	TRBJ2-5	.	SARDVGREQY
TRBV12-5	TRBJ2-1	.	ASGFGIAGEQF
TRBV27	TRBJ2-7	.	ASSPTQGLAKAYEQY
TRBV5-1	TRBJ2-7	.	ASSLGLAGIGEQY
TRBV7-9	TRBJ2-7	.	ASSLVLSGGISYEQY
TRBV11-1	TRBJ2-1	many	ASRHAGNEQF
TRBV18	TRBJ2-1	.	ASSPPLTGLEWNEQF
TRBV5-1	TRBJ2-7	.	ASSLEERYHYEQY
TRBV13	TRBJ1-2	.	ASSLEGTGDGYT
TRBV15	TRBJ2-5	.	ATSSNRGPQDNEQY
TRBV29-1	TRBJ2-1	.	SVHRTSAYNEQF